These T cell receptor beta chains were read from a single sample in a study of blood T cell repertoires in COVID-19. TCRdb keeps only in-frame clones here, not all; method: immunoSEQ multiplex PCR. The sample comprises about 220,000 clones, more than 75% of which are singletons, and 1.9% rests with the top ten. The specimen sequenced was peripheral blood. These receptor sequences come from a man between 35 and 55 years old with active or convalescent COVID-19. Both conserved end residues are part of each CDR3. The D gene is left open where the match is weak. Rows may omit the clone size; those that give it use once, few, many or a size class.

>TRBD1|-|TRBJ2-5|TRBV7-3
TGTGCCAGCAGCCCCGGGACAGGTCAAGAGACCCAGTACTTC
CASSPGTGQETQYF
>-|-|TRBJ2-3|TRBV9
TGTGCCAGCAGCGTAGAGGGGAGGGGGTACACAGATACGCAGTATTTT
CASSVEGRGYTDTQYF
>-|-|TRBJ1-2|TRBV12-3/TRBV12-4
TGTGCCAGCAGCACCGGACTGGATTATGGCTACACCTTC
CASSTGLDYGYTF
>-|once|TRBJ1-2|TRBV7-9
TGTGCCAGCAGCTTTGCACAGGGCTATGGCTACACCTTC
CASSFAQGYGYTF
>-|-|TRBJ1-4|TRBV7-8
TGTGCCAGCAGCGAGCTTAGGGTGGTTGTAGGACAGTCGAATGAAAAACTGTTTTTT
CASSELRVVVGQSNEKLFF
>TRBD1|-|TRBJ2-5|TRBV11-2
TGTGCCAGCAGCTCGGACAGGCCCTTCCAAGAGACCCAGTACTTC
CASSSDRPFQETQYF
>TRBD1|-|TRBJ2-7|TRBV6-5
TGTGCCAGCACCTTTGACAGGGTCTCCGAGCAGTACTTC
CASTFDRVSEQYF
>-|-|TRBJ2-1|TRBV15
TGTGCCACCAGCAGAGATCCCGCCCTGGCGGGATGGAGGGAGCAGTTCTTC
CATSRDPALAGWREQFF
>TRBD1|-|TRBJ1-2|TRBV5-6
TGTGCCAGCAGACCACCGCGGGACAGCGAGCCCGGCCTCGGCTACACCTTC
CASRPPRDSEPGLGYTF
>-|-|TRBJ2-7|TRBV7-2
TGTGCCAGCAGCTTTGACGGCGGCTCCTACGAGCAGTACTTC
CASSFDGGSYEQYF
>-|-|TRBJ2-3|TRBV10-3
TGTGCCACGGGTGTTGGGGACTTTATCACAGATACGCAGTATTTT
CATGVGDFITDTQYF
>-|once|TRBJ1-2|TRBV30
TGTGCCTGGAGTGTGGTCAGGGCGGACTACACCTTC
CAWSVVRADYTF
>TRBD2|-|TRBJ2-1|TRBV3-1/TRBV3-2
TGTGCCAGCAGCCAAGATCTGAGGCGGGGGAGCTCCTACAATGAGCAGTTCTTC
CASSQDLRRGSSYNEQFF
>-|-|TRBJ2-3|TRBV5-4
TGTGCCAGCAGCTTGAACGGCGGGGGCACAGATACGCAGTATTTT
CASSLNGGGTDTQYF
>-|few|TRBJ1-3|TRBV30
TGTGCCTGGAGTGTTAACAGAGGAAACACCATATATTTT
CAWSVNRGNTIYF
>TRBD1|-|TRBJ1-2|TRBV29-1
TGCAGCGCCCCGGGACAGGGGGATGAAGGCTACACCTTC
CSAPGQGDEGYTF
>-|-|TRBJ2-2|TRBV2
TGTGCCAGCTCCCCGAGGGGCGGGGACACCGGGGAGCTGTTTTTT
CASSPRGGDTGELFF
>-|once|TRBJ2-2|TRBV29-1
TGCAGCGCCACTAGCACCGGGGAGCTGTTTTTT
CSATSTGELFF
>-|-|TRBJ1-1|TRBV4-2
TGTGCCAGCAGCCGGCATGAGGACAGCCGTACTGAAGCTTTCTTT
CASSRHEDSRTEAFF
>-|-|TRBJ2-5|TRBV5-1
TGCGCCAGCAGCTTGACTAGCACGGGGGAGACCCAGTACTTC
CASSLTSTGETQYF
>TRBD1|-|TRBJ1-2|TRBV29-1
TGCAGCTCCCCCGGGGAAGGGGGCGCTTTCGATGGCTACACCTTC
CSSPGEGGAFDGYTF
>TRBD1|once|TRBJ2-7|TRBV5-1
TGCGCCAGCAGCTTGGTGGGACAGGGTGCCGAGCAGTACTTC
CASSLVGQGAEQYF
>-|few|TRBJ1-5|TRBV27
TGTGCCAGCAGTCCCCCGTCTATAGAGTATAGTCAGCCCCAGCATTTT
CASSPPSIEYSQPQHF
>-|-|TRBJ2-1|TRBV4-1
TGCGCCAGCAGCCAACAGGGTTATGAGCAGTTCTTC
CASSQQGYEQFF
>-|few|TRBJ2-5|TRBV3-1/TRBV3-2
TGTGCCAGCAGCCAAGATATGGAGACCCAGTACTTC
CASSQDMETQYF
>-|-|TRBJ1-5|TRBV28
TGTGCCAGCAGCCCCAGTTCCTTGGCCGGCAATCAGCCCCAGCATTTT
CASSPSSLAGNQPQHF
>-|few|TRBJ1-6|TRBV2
TGTGCCAGCAGTGAATCGGGTTCACCCCTCCACTTT
CASSESGSPLHF
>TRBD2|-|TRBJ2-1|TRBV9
TGTGCCAGCAGCGTAGATCCAGCGGGGGCTGTCGATGAGCAGTTCTTC
CASSVDPAGAVDEQFF
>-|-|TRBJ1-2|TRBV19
TGTGCCAGTAGTACCCCGGGACTGCAAAACTATGGCTACACCTTC
CASSTPGLQNYGYTF
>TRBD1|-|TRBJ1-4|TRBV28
TGTGCCAGCAGTTTAAGGGCGTCAGCGACAGGGCGAGAAAAACTGTTTTTT
CASSLRASATGREKLFF
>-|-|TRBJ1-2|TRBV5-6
TGTGCCAGCAGCTTGAACAGGGTGGACGGCTACACCTTC
CASSLNRVDGYTF
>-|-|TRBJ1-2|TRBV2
TGTGCCAGCAGTGAAGTCGGGGGGCCCTATGGCTACACCTTC
CASSEVGGPYGYTF
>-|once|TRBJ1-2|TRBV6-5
TGTGCCAGCAGACTAACCGGAGGTGGCTATGGCTACACCTTC
CASRLTGGGYGYTF